A selection of T cell receptor beta chains follows, all from one sample in a study of blood T cell repertoires in COVID-19. Assay: immunoSEQ multiplex PCR; the TCRdb copy retains only in-frame clones and omits some. Of roughly 140,000 clones detected, more than 65% appear once; the ten largest clones hold about 7.8%. Sample: peripheral blood. All receptors come from a woman in her 50s in a cohort sampled during active or convalescent COVID-19. CDR3s include the opening cysteine and the closing phenylalanine or tryptophan. D genes are given only for firm matches.

NA,TRBV3-1/TRBV3-2,TRBJ1-2,CASRDDTNYGYTF
NA,TRBV25-1,TRBJ2-2,CASTYTGELFF
NA,TRBV7-7,TRBJ1-2,CATLPPEFFSNGYTF
TRBD1,TRBV6-5,TRBJ2-1,CASRRQGAIEQFF
NA,TRBV6-6,TRBJ2-3,CASSPTGSEADTQYF
TRBD1,TRBV11-2,TRBJ1-1,CASSFGTGVMNTEAFF
NA,TRBV6-1,TRBJ1-4,CASSEARGSANEKLFF
TRBD1,TRBV7-9,TRBJ2-3,CASSLGDRMAADTQYF
NA,TRBV20-1,TRBJ1-1,CSASRGTEAFF
NA,TRBV19,TRBJ2-3,CASKEGTAQDTQYF
NA,TRBV20-1,TRBJ1-3,CSASVLGGGNTIYF
NA,TRBV3-1/TRBV3-2,TRBJ2-7,CASSQSGLGEQYF
NA,TRBV19,TRBJ1-5,CASSITGYSNQPQHF